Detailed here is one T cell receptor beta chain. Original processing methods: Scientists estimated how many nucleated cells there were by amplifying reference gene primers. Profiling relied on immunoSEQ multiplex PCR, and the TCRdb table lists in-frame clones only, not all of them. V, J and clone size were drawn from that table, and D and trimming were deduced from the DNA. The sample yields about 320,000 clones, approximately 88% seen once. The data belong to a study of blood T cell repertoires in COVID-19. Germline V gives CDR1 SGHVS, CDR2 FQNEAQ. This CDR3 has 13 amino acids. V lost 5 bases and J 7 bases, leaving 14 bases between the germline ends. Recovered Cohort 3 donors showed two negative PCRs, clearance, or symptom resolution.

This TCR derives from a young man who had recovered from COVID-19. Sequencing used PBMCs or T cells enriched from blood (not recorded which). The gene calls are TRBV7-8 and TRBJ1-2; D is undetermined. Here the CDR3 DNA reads TGTGCCAGCAGCCCAGGTCGGGGAACTGGCTACACCTTC. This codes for CASSPGRGTGYTF.